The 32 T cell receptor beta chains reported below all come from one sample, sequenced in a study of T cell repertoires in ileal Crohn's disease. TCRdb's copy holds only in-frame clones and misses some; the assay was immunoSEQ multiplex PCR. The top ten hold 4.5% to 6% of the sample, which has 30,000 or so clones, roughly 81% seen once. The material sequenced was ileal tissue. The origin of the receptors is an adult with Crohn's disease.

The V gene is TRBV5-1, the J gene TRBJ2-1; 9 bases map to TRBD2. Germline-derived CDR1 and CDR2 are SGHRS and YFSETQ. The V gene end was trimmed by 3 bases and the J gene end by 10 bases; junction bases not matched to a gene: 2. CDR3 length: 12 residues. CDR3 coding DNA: TGCGCCAGCAGCTCACTAGCGGGCGAGCAGTTCTTC. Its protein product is CASSSLAGEQFF.

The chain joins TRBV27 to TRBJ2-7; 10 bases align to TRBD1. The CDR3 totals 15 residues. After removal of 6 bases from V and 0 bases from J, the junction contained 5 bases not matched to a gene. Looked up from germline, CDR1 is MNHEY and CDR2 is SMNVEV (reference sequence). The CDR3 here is CASSVTGGASYEQYF. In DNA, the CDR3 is TGTGCCAGCAGCGTGACAGGGGGCGCCTCCTACGAGCAGTACTTC.

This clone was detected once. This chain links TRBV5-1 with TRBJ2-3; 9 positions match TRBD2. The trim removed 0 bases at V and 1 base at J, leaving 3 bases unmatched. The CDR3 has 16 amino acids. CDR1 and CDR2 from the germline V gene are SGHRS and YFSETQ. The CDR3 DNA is TGCGCCAGCAGCTTGGGGTGGACTAGCGGCACAGATACGCAGTATTTT. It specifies CASSLGWTSGTDTQYF.

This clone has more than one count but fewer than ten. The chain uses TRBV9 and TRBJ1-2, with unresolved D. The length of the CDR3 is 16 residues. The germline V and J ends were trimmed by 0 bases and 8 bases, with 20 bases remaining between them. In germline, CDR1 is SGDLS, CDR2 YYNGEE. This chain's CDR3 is CASSVDLKGALGGYTF. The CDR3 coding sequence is TGTGCCAGCAGCGTAGATCTAAAGGGAGCCCTGGGAGGCTACACCTTC.

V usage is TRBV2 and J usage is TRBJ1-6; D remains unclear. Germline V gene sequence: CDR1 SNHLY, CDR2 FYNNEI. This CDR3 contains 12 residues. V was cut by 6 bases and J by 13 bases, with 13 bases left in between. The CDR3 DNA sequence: TGTGCCAGCAGCCGACATCCCTCCCCCCTCCACTTT. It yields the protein CASSRHPSPLHF.

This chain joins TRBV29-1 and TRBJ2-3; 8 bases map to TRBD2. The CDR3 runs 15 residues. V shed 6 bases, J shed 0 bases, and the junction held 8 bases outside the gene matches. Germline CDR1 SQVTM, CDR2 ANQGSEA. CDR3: CSVTGSGGSTDTQYF. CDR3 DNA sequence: TGCAGCGTAACGGGAAGCGGGGGAAGCACAGATACGCAGTATTTT.

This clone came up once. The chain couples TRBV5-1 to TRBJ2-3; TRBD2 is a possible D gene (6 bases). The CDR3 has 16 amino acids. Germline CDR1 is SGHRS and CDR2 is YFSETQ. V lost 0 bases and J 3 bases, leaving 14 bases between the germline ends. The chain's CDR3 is CASSLAARLGTDTQYF. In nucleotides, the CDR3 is TGCGCCAGCAGCTTGGCCGCCAGACTAGGAACAGATACGCAGTATTTT.

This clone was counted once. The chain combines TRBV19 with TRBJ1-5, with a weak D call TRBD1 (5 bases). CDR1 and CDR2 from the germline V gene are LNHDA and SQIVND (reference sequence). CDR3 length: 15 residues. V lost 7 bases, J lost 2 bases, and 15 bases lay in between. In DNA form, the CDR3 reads TGTGCCAGTATCCGGGCGGGACGGGGCAATCAGCCCCAGCATTTT. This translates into CASIRAGRGNQPQHF.

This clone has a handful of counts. The CDR3 sequence: CASSQDLQHRGSGNTIYF. Here the CDR3 DNA reads TGCGCCAGCAGCCAAGATCTTCAGCACAGGGGCTCTGGAAACACCATATATTTT. The J gene is TRBJ1-3, the V gene TRBV4-3; TRBD1 matches at 7 bases. J lost 0 bases, V lost 0 bases, and 8 bases had no gene match. Germline values: CDR1 LGHNA, CDR2 YSLEER. The CDR3 runs to 18 residues.

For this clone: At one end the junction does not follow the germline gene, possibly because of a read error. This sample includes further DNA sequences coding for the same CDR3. CDR3 nucleotides: TGCGCCAGCAGCCTACAGGGGAGCTCCTACGAGCAGTACTTC. It specifies CASSLQGSSYEQYF. The genes are TRBV5-4 and TRBJ2-7; 7 bases line up with TRBD1. CDR3 length: 14 amino acids. The V gene's germline CDR1 is SGHNT and CDR2 YYREEE (reference sequence).

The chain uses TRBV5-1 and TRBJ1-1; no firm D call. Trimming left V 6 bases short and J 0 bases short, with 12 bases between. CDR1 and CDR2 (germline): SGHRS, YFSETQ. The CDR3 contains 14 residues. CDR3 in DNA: TGCGCCAGCACCGAGGGAGGAGTGAACACTGAAGCTTTCTTT. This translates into CASTEGGVNTEAFF.

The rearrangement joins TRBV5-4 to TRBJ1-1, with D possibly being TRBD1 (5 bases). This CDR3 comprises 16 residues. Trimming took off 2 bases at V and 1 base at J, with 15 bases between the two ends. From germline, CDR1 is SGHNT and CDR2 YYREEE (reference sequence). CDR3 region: CASSFDPGGGNTEAFF. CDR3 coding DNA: TGTGCCAGCAGCTTTGATCCCGGGGGGGGGAACACTGAAGCTTTCTTT.

The CDR3 here is CASSPQTEAYEQYF. The CDR3 bases are TGTGCCAGTAGTCCCCAGACAGAAGCCTACGAGCAGTACTTC. The chain recombines TRBV19 with TRBJ2-7; perhaps TRBD1 as D (5 bases). This CDR3 comprises 14 residues. Germline V gene data show CDR1 as LNHDA and CDR2 as SQIVND (reference sequence). Trimming pared 5 bases from V and 2 bases from J, leaving 13 bases between.

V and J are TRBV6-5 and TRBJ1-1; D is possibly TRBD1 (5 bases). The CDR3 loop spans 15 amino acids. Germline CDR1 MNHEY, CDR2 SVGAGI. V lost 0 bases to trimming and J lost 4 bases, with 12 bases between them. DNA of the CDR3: TGTGCCAGCAGTTACTCCGGGGGAACAGGCACTGAAGCTTTCTTT. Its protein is CASSYSGGTGTEAFF.

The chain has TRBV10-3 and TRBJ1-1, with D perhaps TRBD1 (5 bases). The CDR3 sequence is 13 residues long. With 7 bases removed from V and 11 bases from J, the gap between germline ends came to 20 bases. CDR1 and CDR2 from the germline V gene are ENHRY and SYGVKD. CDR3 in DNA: TGTGCCATCACGGACCATGGTGGCGGGGCCGCTTTCTTT. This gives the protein CAITDHGGGAAFF.

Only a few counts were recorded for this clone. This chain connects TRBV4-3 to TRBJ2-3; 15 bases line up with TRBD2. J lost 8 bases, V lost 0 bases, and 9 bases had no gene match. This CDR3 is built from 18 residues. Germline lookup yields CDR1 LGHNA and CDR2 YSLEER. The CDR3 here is CASSQDPGLAGGHRTQYF. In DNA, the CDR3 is TGCGCCAGCAGCCAAGATCCAGGACTAGCGGGGGGGCATCGTACGCAGTATTTT.

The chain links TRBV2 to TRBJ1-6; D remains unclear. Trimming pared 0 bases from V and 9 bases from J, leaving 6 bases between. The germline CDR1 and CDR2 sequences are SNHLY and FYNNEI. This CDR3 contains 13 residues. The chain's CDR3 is CASSEARGSPLHF. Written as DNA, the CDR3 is TGTGCCAGCAGTGAAGCCCGGGGTTCACCCCTCCACTTT.

The CDR3 here is CASSQRAVPTLETQYF. The CDR3 DNA reads TGCGCCAGCAGCCAGAGGGCTGTTCCGACCTTAGAGACCCAGTACTTC. The chain employs TRBV4-1 and TRBJ2-5; D is possibly TRBD2 (5 bases). V shed 3 bases and J shed 4 bases, with 18 bases lying between them. CDR1 MGHRA and CDR2 YSYEKL come from the germline V gene. The CDR3 totals 16 residues.

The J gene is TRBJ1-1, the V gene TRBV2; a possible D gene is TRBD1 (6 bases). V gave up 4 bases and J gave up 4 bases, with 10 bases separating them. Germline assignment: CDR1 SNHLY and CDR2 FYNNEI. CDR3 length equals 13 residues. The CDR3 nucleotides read TGTGCCAGCAGTGCAGGGGAGGGCACTGAAGCTTTCTTT. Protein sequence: CASSAGEGTEAFF.

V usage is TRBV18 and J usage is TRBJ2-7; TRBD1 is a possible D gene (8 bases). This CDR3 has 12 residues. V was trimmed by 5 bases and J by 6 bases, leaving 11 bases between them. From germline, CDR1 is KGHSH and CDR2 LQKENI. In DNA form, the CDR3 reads TGTGCCAGCTCATACAGGGGGGGCGAGCAGTACTTC. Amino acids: CASSYRGGEQYF. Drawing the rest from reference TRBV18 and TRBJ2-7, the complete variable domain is NAGVMQNPRHLVRRRGQEARLRCSPMKGHSHVYWYRQLPEEGLKFMVYLQKENIIDESGMPKERFSAEFPKEGPSILRIQQVVRGDSAAYFCASSYRGGEQYFGPGTRLTVT.

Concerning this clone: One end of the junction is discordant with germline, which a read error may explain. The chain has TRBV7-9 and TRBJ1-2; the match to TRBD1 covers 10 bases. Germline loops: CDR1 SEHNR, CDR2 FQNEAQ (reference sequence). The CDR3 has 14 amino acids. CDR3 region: CACRQGAGNYGYTF. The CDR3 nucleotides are TGTGCCTGCAGACAGGGGGCGGGTAACTATGGCTACACCTTC.

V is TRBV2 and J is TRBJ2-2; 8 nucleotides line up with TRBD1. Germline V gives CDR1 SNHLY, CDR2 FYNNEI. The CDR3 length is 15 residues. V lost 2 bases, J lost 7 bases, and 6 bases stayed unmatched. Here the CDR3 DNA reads TGTGCCAGCAGTGAATCGCGGACAGGGCACGGGGAGCTGTTTTTT. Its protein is CASSESRTGHGELFF.

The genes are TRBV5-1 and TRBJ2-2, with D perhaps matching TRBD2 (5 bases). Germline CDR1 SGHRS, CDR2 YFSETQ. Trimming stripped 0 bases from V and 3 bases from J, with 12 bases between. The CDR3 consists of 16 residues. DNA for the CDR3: TGCGCCAGCAGCTTGGCCCCACAACTAGACACCGGGGAGCTGTTTTTT. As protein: CASSLAPQLDTGELFF.

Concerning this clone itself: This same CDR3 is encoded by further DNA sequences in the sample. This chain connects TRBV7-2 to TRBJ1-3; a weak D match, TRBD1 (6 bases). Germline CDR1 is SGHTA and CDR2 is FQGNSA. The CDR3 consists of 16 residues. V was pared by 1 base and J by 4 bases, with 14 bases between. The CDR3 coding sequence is TGTGCCAGCAGCTTAGAGGGGGGGGTGGCCGGAAACACCATATATTTT. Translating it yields CASSLEGGVAGNTIYF.

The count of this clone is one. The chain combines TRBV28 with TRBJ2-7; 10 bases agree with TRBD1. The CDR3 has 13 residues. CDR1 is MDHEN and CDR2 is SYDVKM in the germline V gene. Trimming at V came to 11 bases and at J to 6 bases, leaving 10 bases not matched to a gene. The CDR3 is CACRDRGSLEQYF. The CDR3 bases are TGTGCCTGCCGGGACAGGGGATCCCTCGAGCAGTACTTC.

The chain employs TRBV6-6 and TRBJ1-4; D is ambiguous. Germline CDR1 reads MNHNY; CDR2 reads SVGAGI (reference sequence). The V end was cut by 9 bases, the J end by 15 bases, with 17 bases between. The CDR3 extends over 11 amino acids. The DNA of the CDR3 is TGTGCCAGATCTCCGGGGATGAAAATGTTTTTT. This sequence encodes CARSPGMKMFF.

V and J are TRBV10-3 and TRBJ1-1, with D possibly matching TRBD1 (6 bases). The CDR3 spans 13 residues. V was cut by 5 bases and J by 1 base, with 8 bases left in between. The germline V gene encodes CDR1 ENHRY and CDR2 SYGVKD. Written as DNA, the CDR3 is TGTGCCATCAGTCCGACAGGGAACACTGAAGCTTTCTTT. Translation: CAISPTGNTEAFF.

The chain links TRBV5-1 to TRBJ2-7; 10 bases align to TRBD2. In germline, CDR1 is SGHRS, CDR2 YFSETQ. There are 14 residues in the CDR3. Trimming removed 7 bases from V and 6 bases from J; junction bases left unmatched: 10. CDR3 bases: TGCGCCAGCCGAGCGGGGACTAGCGCGGTCGAGCAGTACTTC. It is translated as CASRAGTSAVEQYF. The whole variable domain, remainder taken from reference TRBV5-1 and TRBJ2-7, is KAGVTQTPRYLIKTRGQQVTLSCSPISGHRSVSWYQQTPGQGLQFLFEYFSETQRNKGNFPGRFSGRQFSNSRSEMNVSTLELGDSALYLCASRAGTSAVEQYFGPGTRLTVT.

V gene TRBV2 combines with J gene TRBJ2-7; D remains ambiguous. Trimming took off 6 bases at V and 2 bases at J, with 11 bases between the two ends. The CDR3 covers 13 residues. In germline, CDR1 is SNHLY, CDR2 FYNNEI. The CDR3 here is CASRGDGTYEQYF. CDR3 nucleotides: TGTGCCAGCAGAGGAGATGGCACCTACGAGCAGTACTTC.

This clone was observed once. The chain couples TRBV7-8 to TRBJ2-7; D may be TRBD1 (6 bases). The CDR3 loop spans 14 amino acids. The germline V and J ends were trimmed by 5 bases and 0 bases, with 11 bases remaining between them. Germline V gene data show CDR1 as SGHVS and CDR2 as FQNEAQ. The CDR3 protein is CASSKWTDSYEQYF. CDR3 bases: TGTGCCAGCAGCAAATGGACAGACTCCTACGAGCAGTACTTC.

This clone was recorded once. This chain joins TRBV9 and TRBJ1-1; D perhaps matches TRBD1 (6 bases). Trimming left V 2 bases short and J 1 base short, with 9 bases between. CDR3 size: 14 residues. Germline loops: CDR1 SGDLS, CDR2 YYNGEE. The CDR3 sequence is CASSVDRSNTEAFF. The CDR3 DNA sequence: TGTGCCAGCAGCGTGGACAGATCGAACACTGAAGCTTTCTTT.

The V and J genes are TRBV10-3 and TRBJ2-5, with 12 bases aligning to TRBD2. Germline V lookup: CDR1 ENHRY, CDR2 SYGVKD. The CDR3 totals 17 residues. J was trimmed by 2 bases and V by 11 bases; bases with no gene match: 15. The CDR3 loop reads CAAETSGGAKTQETQYF. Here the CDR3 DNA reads TGTGCCGCAGAGACTAGCGGGGGCGCAAAGACTCAAGAGACCCAGTACTTC.